These 11 T cell receptor beta chains came from one sample sequenced in a study of cytomegalovirus exposure and HLA in healthy donors. Primers included in the PCR were 60 Vbeta and 13 Jbeta primers. Clones were read by immunoSEQ multiplex PCR, and TCRdb kept only the in-frame ones, dropping some. The data hold more than 100,000 clones, with 75% to 90% observed a single time. The sequencing sample was made of PBMCs. Receptor source: a man aged 40-50 years in good health and CMV-seronegative.

The V gene is TRBV2, the J gene TRBJ2-1; no clear D. The CDR3 has 11 amino acids. CDR1 is SNHLY and CDR2 is FYNNEI in the germline V gene. Trimming left V 2 bases short and J 14 bases short, with 10 bases between. As DNA, the CDR3 is TGTGCCAGCAGTGAACGGCAGGTCGAGTTCTTC. It yields the protein CASSERQVEFF.

This chain links TRBV7-9 with TRBJ1-3, with TRBD1 matching over 7 bases. This CDR3 contains 14 residues. The junction had 5 bases not matched to a gene; V was cut back by 5 bases and J by 4 bases. CDR1 and CDR2 (germline): SEHNR, FQNEAQ (reference sequence). CDR3 in amino acids: CASSRGTEGNTIYF. The CDR3 DNA follows: TGTGCCAGCAGCCGAGGGACAGAAGGAAACACCATATATTTT. The whole variable domain, remainder taken from reference TRBV7-9 and TRBJ1-3, is DTGVSQNPRHKITKRGQNVTFRCDPISEHNRLYWYRQTLGQGPEFLTYFQNEAQLEKSRLLSDRFSAERPKGSFSTLEIQRTEQGDSAMYLCASSRGTEGNTIYFGEGSWLTVV.

In its sample, this clone was seen once. The chain uses TRBV18 and TRBJ2-7, with a possible D match to TRBD1 (6 bases). The germline gives CDR1 KGHSH, CDR2 LQKENI. The CDR3 is made up of 14 amino acids. The ends were cut back, 2 bases at V and 5 bases at J, with 13 bases in the middle. CDR3 nucleotides: TGTGCCAGCTCACCAACAAACCAGGGGAACGAGCAGTACTTC. Translating it yields CASSPTNQGNEQYF.

A note on this clone: The sample contains more than one DNA sequence encoding this CDR3. V is TRBV5-1 and J is TRBJ2-3; D gene ambiguous. The V and J ends lost 1 base and 5 bases respectively, with 2 bases between them. CDR1 and CDR2 from the germline V gene are SGHRS and YFSETQ. CDR3 length: 11 residues. The CDR3 region is CASSLQDTQYF. Here the CDR3 DNA reads TGCGCCAGCAGCTTGCAAGATACGCAGTATTTT. Looking up the rest from reference TRBV5-1 and TRBJ2-3 gives the full variable domain: KAGVTQTPRYLIKTRGQQVTLSCSPISGHRSVSWYQQTPGQGLQFLFEYFSETQRNKGNFPGRFSGRQFSNSRSEMNVSTLELGDSALYLCASSLQDTQYFGPGTRLTVL.

This clone appeared a single time. The rearrangement links TRBV7-7 to TRBJ2-5; no definite D call. The ends were cut back, 3 bases at V and 4 bases at J, with 12 bases in the middle. The germline V gene has CDR1 SSHAT and CDR2 FNYEAQ (reference sequence). There are 14 residues in the CDR3. Written as DNA, the CDR3 is TGTGCCAGCAGCTTGGGCCTCCCGTCAGAGACCCAGTACTTC. The encoded protein is CASSLGLPSETQYF.

This sequence joins TRBV2 and TRBJ2-1; 11 bases match TRBD1. The CDR3 has 16 residues. Looked up from germline, CDR1 is SNHLY and CDR2 is FYNNEI. After removal of 3 bases from V and 5 bases from J, the junction contained 6 bases not matched to a gene. The CDR3 sequence is CASSDSGTGGNNEQFF. The CDR3 region has the DNA TGTGCCAGCAGTGATTCTGGGACAGGGGGGAACAATGAGCAGTTCTTC.

V and J are TRBV27 and TRBJ2-7; TRBD1 agrees at 8 bases. Germline lookup yields CDR1 MNHEY and CDR2 SMNVEV (reference sequence). The ends lost 5 bases at V and 0 bases at J; junction bases unmatched: 6. The CDR3 sequence is 15 residues long. The CDR3 reads CASSRTGHSSYEQYF. Written as DNA, the CDR3 is TGTGCCAGCAGTAGGACAGGGCATAGCTCCTACGAGCAGTACTTC.

This chain links TRBV2 with TRBJ2-5; no clear D. The J call may be wrong; the DNA end is better matched by TRBJ2-7. The CDR3 extends over 13 amino acids. Looked up from germline, CDR1 is SNHLY and CDR2 is FYNNEI. The CDR3: CASSPGTSYEQYF. The DNA for the CDR3 is TGTGCCAGCAGTCCCGGTACTTCCTACGAGCAGTACTTC.

This chain links TRBV2 with TRBJ1-5, with 7 bases identical to TRBD1. J was trimmed by 7 bases and V by 4 bases; bases with no gene match: 7. Germline V CDR1 and CDR2: SNHLY, FYNNEI. The CDR3 consists of 14 residues. The CDR3 here is CASSGQGEGQPQHF. CDR3 coding DNA: TGTGCCAGCAGTGGACAGGGCGAAGGACAGCCCCAGCATTTT.

This clone was recorded a few times. J is TRBJ2-7 and V is TRBV2, with no clear D. The ends were cut back, 4 bases at V and 1 base at J, with 8 bases in the middle. Germline V gene sequence: CDR1 SNHLY, CDR2 FYNNEI. The CDR3 contains 13 residues. CDR3 nucleotides: TGTGCCAGCAGTGCCCAGTTATCCTACGAGCAGTACTTC. It specifies CASSAQLSYEQYF.

The chain uses TRBV6-1 and TRBJ1-4; 7 bases are a match to TRBD1. Trimming removed 4 bases from V and 2 bases from J; junction bases left unmatched: 7. CDR1 is MNHNS and CDR2 is SASEGT in the germline V gene. This CDR3 comprises 16 residues. This CDR3 reads CASSGQGPSTNEKLFF. The CDR3 DNA reads as TGTGCCAGCAGTGGACAGGGCCCGTCGACTAATGAAAAACTGTTTTTT.